A selection of T cell receptor beta chains follows, all from one sample in a study of OX40 agonist ivuxolimab in advanced cancers. Here immunoSEQ multiplex PCR was the method, and the copy in TCRdb shows in-frame clones only, minus some. The repertoire holds around 14,000 clones, with around nine tenths as singletons. The material sequenced was CD4+ or CD8+ T cells sorted from blood, taken in a trial of the OX40 agonist ivuxolimab. The receptors originated from an adult with an advanced solid tumor such as melanoma, head and neck, liver or kidney cancer. The CDR3 runs from the conserved cysteine through the conserved F or W. D genes are given only for firm matches. Size is omitted from some rows. Given values are once, few, many or a class for expanded clones.

J,V,size,length,D,DNA,CDR3
TRBJ1-4,TRBV30,NA,14,NA,TGTGCCTGGAGTCGAGGGGGTGGGGGTGAAAAACTGTTTTTT,CAWSRGGGGEKLFF
TRBJ1-5,TRBV6-5,NA,13,TRBD1,TGTGCCAGCAGGCGGGACAGACAAGGGGAGCAGCATTTT,CASRRDRQGEQHF
TRBJ2-7,TRBV5-1,NA,15,TRBD1,TGCGCCAGCAGCTTGCGACAGGGGGGCTCCTACGAGCAGTACTTC,CASSLRQGGSYEQYF
TRBJ1-4,TRBV28,NA,12,NA,TGTGCCAGCAGTTTAAGGGGAGGAAAACTGTTTTTT,CASSLRGGKLFF
TRBJ2-7,TRBV6-1,NA,13,NA,TGTGCCACCGTACGTGACGGGGCCCGGGAGCAGTACTTC,CATVRDGAREQYF
TRBJ2-7,TRBV10-3,NA,11,NA,TGTGCCATCAGCTTCAGGGGCGAGCAGTACTTC,CAISFRGEQYF
TRBJ1-3,TRBV4-1,NA,17,NA,TGCGCCAGCAGCCAAGATCTTGGGGAGGGGACTGGAAACACCATATATTTT,CASSQDLGEGTGNTIYF
TRBJ1-2,TRBV5-1,medium-sized,14,NA,TGCGCCAGCAGCTTGGACAGGGCCAGCTATGGCTACACCTTC,CASSLDRASYGYTF
TRBJ2-7,TRBV5-1,NA,12,NA,TGCGTCAGCAGCTTGGGCGGGGCCGAGCAGTACTTC,CVSSLGGAEQYF
TRBJ1-6,TRBV27,NA,16,NA,TGTGCCAGCAGTCCCCTCCTGGGCCAGGAGGATTCACCCCTCCACTTT,CASSPLLGQEDSPLHF
TRBJ1-2,TRBV23-1,NA,18,TRBD1,TGCGCCAGCAGTCAATCACGTTACTGGACAGGGAGGGCTTATGGCTACACCTTC,CASSQSRYWTGRAYGYTF
TRBJ1-5,TRBV5-6,NA,14,TRBD1,TGTGCCAGCAGTTACAGGGGAAAGGTCCAGCCCCAGCATTTT,CASSYRGKVQPQHF
TRBJ2-4,TRBV5-1,NA,19,TRBD2,TGCGCCAGCAAATTATGGACTAGCGGGGGTGACCTAGCCAAAAACATTCAGTACTTC,CASKLWTSGGDLAKNIQYF
TRBJ1-1,TRBV19,NA,15,NA,TGTGCCAGTAGCCCGAGGGGGGAACGGAACACTGAAGCTTTCTTT,CASSPRGERNTEAFF
TRBJ1-6,TRBV6-1,NA,16,NA,TGTGCCAGCAGTGGGGACAACCGTGCCTATAATTCACCCCTCCACTTT,CASSGDNRAYNSPLHF
TRBJ2-7,TRBV29-1,NA,11,NA,TGCAGCGCAAACAGGGTCGGCGAGCAGTACTTC,CSANRVGEQYF
TRBJ1-3,TRBV9,NA,14,NA,TGTGCCAGCAGCGGCCCCTCTCCTGGAAACACCATATATTTT,CASSGPSPGNTIYF
TRBJ1-2,TRBV5-1,NA,15,NA,TGCGCCAGCAGCTTGTCTCCCGGGACCAACTATGGCTACACCTTC,CASSLSPGTNYGYTF
TRBJ2-3,TRBV10-3,NA,13,NA,TGTGCCATCAGTGAGTTTAGCACAGATACGCAGTATTTT,CAISEFSTDTQYF
TRBJ2-7,TRBV12-5,NA,15,NA,TGTGCTAGTGGTTTGGTACTATCAGGGAGCTACGAGCAGTACTTC,CASGLVLSGSYEQYF
TRBJ1-2,TRBV5-1,NA,16,NA,TGCGCCAGCAGCTTGGATTGGGACACCAAAAACTATGGCTACACCTTC,CASSLDWDTKNYGYTF
TRBJ1-1,TRBV19,NA,14,NA,TGTGCCAGTAGTATTGAGCGTTGGGGCACTGAAGCTTTCTTT,CASSIERWGTEAFF
TRBJ2-5,TRBV7-3,NA,17,TRBD2,TGTGCCAGCAGCCCCAACCGAGGGACTAGCGGAGGGGAGACCCAGTACTTC,CASSPNRGTSGGETQYF
TRBJ2-1,TRBV4-2,NA,18,TRBD2,TGTGCCAGCAGCCAAGAGAGTAGCGGGGTCAGCTCCTACAATGAGCAGTTCTTC,CASSQESSGVSSYNEQFF
TRBJ2-1,TRBV7-9,NA,12,NA,TGTGCCAGCAGCTTCGGAGGAGATGAGCAGTTCTTC,CASSFGGDEQFF
TRBJ2-7,TRBV4-1,NA,14,NA,TGCGCCAGCAGCCAACAAAGGGCCAACTACGAGCAGTACTTC,CASSQQRANYEQYF
TRBJ1-1,TRBV7-3,NA,14,NA,TGTGCCAGCAGCATACAGGGCTTGGGGACTGAAGCTTTCTTT,CASSIQGLGTEAFF
TRBJ2-7,TRBV18,NA,14,NA,TGTGCCAGCTCACCAGGAACAGTCTCCTACGAGCAGTACTTC,CASSPGTVSYEQYF
TRBJ1-5,TRBV5-1,few,15,NA,TGCGCCAGCAGCTTGGCTGGGAGCCTCAATCAGCCCCAGCATTTT,CASSLAGSLNQPQHF
TRBJ2-7,TRBV5-1,NA,16,NA,TGCGCCAGCAGCTTGGATACGGGGCCCCTTGGGCACGAGCAGTACTTC,CASSLDTGPLGHEQYF
TRBJ2-7,TRBV7-2,once,15,TRBD1,TGTGCCAGCAGCGGCCTGACAGGGAATCTTGGCGAGCAGTACTTC,CASSGLTGNLGEQYF
TRBJ1-3,TRBV9,NA,15,NA,TGTGCCAGCAGCGCGACCGGGACAAGCCGAAACACCATATATTTT,CASSATGTSRNTIYF
TRBJ2-5,TRBV21-1,NA,18,NA,TGTGCCAGCAGCCCAGGAGACAGGGGGGCCCGAGTCCAAGAGACCCAGTACTTC,CASSPGDRGARVQETQYF
TRBJ2-3,TRBV7-8,NA,15,TRBD1,TGTGCCAGCAGTAAAACAGGGGCCCTCACAGATACGCAGTATTTT,CASSKTGALTDTQYF
TRBJ1-4,TRBV7-8,NA,16,TRBD1,TGTGCCAGCAGCTTAGGGACAGGGTTCCCTAATGAAAAACTGTTTTTT,CASSLGTGFPNEKLFF
TRBJ2-7,TRBV21-1,NA,21,NA,TGTGCCAGCAGCCCTCATGTGGGCAGGGGGCGTTATGTCCCCAGCTCCTACGAGCAGTACTTC,CASSPHVGRGRYVPSSYEQYF
TRBJ2-7,TRBV25-1,once,15,TRBD2,TGTGCCAGCAGCCTCTTGGCTAGCGGGGGGTACGAGCAGTACTTC,CASSLLASGGYEQYF
TRBJ2-6,TRBV7-9,NA,17,TRBD2,TGTGCCAGCAGCCTGGGCGGCGGGGGGATTGGGGCCAACGTCCTGACTTTC,CASSLGGGGIGANVLTF
TRBJ1-4,TRBV7-2,NA,14,TRBD1,TGTGCCAGCAGCCCGGACAGGGGAAATGAAAAACTGTTTTTT,CASSPDRGNEKLFF
TRBJ1-1,TRBV4-1,once,20,NA,TGCGCCAGCAGCCTGTTAACCCTCAACAGAAAAATACTCATGAACACTGAAGCTTTCTTT,CASSLLTLNRKILMNTEAFF
TRBJ1-2,TRBV19,NA,13,NA,TGTGCCAGTAGTATACAGGGGAGCTATGGCTACACCTTC,CASSIQGSYGYTF
TRBJ2-3,TRBV6-1,NA,15,NA,TGTGCCAGCACGCGGGGGCGGGTAAATACAGATACGCAGTATTTT,CASTRGRVNTDTQYF
TRBJ2-1,TRBV30,NA,15,NA,TGTGCCTGGAGTGTCGACTCGGGGCCTGTAAATGAGCAGTTCTTC,CAWSVDSGPVNEQFF
TRBJ1-1,TRBV19,NA,15,NA,TGTGCCAGTAGTATAGATCTAGGGGTGAACACTGAAGCTTTCTTT,CASSIDLGVNTEAFF